This T cell receptor (beta chain) was sequenced for a study of cytomegalovirus exposure and HLA in healthy donors. V was clipped by 1 base and J by 4 bases, with 22 bases between them. The CDR3 runs 18 residues. The germline V gene has CDR1 SGHTA and CDR2 FQGNSA. Primers: 60 Vbeta forward and 13 Jbeta reverse. The table came from immunoSEQ multiplex PCR; TCRdb's copy has only in-frame clones and leaves some out. This sample contains 200,000 to 250,000 clones. This sequence joins TRBV7-2 and TRBJ2-5; perhaps TRBD1 as D (6 bases). The sequence came from a woman aged 30 to 39 in good health and CMV-seropositive. Specimen: PBMCs. The CDR3 reads CASSLDTSTGSDAETQYF. The CDR3 coding sequence is TGTGCCAGCAGCTTAGACACCAGCACAGGGTCGGACGCAGAGACCCAGTACTTC.